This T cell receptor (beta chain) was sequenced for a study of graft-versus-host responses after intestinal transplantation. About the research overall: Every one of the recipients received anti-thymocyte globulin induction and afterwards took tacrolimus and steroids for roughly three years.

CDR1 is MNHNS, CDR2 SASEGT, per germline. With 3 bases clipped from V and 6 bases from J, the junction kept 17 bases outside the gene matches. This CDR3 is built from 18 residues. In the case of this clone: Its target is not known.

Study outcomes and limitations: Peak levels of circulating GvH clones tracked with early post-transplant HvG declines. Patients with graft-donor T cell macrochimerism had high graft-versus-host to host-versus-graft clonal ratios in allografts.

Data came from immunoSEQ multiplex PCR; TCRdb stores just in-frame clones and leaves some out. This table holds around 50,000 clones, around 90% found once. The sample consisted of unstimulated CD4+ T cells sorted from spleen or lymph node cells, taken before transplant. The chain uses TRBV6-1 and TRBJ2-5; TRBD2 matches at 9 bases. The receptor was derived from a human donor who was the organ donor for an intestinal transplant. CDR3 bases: TGTGCCAGCAGTGACGATAAGAGACCGGGACTAGCAGTGCAGACCCAGTACTTC. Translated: CASSDDKRPGLAVQTQYF.